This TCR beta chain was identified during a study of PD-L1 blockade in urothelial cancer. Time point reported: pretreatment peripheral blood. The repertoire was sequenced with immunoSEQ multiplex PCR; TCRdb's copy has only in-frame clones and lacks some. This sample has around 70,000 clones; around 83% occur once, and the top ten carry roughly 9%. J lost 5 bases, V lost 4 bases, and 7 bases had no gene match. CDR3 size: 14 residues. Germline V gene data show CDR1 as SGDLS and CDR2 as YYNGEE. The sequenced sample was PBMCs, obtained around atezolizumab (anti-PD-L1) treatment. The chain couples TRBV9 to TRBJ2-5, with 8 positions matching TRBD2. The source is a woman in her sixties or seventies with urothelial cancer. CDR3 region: CASSPPGGGETQYF. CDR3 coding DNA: TGTGCCAGCAGCCCACCGGGAGGGGGTGAGACCCAGTACTTC.